This TCR beta chain was sequenced in a study of blood T cell repertoires in COVID-19. Across the whole study: The United States, Italy and Spain supplied acute and convalescent COVID-19 samples. Sample material is recorded as cDNA or gDNA derived from T cells, B-cell-depleted T cells, or PBMCs.

Clones were read by immunoSEQ multiplex PCR, and TCRdb kept only the in-frame ones, dropping some. The profile shows 150,000 to 200,000 clones, around 85% of them singletons. The V gene's germline CDR1 is SQVTM and CDR2 ANQGSEA. V lost 1 base, J lost 3 bases, and 12 bases lay in between. The CDR3 covers 14 residues. This TCR came from a man in his 70s with active or convalescent COVID-19. The sequencing sample was made of peripheral blood. The chain employs TRBV29-1 and TRBJ2-5; D is perhaps TRBD1 (5 bases). CDR3 loop: CSVEGQNREETQYF. In nucleotides, the CDR3 is TGCAGCGTTGAAGGACAGAACCGGGAAGAGACCCAGTACTTC.